Shown below are 15 T cell receptor beta chains from a single sample sequenced in a study of T cell repertoires in cytomegalovirus infection. Each CDR3 protein gets one entry after TCRdb re-called the reads with MiXCR. The sample lists 630,000 or so distinct CDR3 sequences; less than 25% were seen once. The sample taken for sequencing was CD8+ T cells from PBMCs. Receptor source: a human donor in good health (CMV status not recorded). Some clones in this sample may be carry-over from other donors' samples.

In the case of this clonotype: Relative to the germline gene, one junction end is altered; a read error may explain this. The chain uses TRBV27 and TRBJ2-1; 7 nucleotides agree with TRBD2. CDR1 and CDR2 from the germline V gene are MNHEY and SMNVEV (reference sequence). This CDR3 is 15 amino acids long. The CDR3 DNA reads as TGTGTCAGCAGTGGACCGGGGGGAACCTACAATGAGCAGTTCTTC. Residues: CVSSGPGGTYNEQFF.

A few counts support this clonotype. The rearrangement joins TRBV5-6 to TRBJ2-5; perhaps D is TRBD1 or TRBD2 (5 bases each). The germline CDR1 and CDR2 sequences are SGHDT and YYEEEE. The V end lost 5 bases, the J end lost 3 bases, and 11 bases lay between the germline ends. This CDR3 contains 13 residues. The CDR3 sequence is CASRGDGEETQYF. The CDR3, as DNA: TGTGCCAGCAGGGGGGACGGAGAAGAGACCCAGTACTTC.

This clonotype was seen a handful of times. The chain joins TRBV20-1 to TRBJ1-3; TRBD1 matches 7 bases. The CDR3 length is 15 residues. The ends lost 5 bases at V and 0 bases at J; junction bases unmatched: 7. Germline-derived CDR1 and CDR2 are DFQATT and SNEGSKA (reference sequence). CDR3 region: CSAPMTGSSGNTIYF. CDR3 in DNA: TGCAGTGCTCCGATGACAGGGTCCTCTGGAAACACCATATATTTT.

The rearrangement links TRBV28 to TRBJ1-4; D is possibly TRBD1 (5 bases). Trimming took off 3 bases at V and 5 bases at J, with 10 bases between the two ends. There are 14 residues in the CDR3. CDR1 is MDHEN and CDR2 is SYDVKM in the germline V gene. The CDR3 region is CASSLRGSNEKLFF. The CDR3 nucleotides read TGTGCCAGCAGTTTGAGGGGCAGCAATGAAAAACTGTTTTTT.

V gene TRBV5-1 combines with J gene TRBJ1-1; D uncertain. Trimming removed 0 bases at V and 3 bases at J, with 9 bases between. Germline loops: CDR1 SGHRS, CDR2 YFSETQ. The CDR3 runs to 14 residues. The CDR3 protein is CASSLEGYYTEAFF. CDR3 sequence (DNA): TGCGCCAGCAGCTTGGAGGGTTACTACACTGAAGCTTTCTTT.

In its sample, this clonotype was seen a few times. The V call is TRBV7-6, the J call TRBJ2-2, with 7 bases that match TRBD1. The CDR3 contains 15 residues. J was trimmed by 5 bases and V by 5 bases; bases with no gene match: 8. CDR1 is SGHVS and CDR2 is FNYEAQ in the germline V gene. The CDR3 nucleotides read TGTGCCAGCAGCACGGGACAGAGCATAACCGGGGAGCTGTTTTTT. Its translation is CASSTGQSITGELFF.

With respect to this clonotype: Without the conserved terminal phenylalanine or tryptophan, this CDR3 likely stems from a read error. This chain uses TRBV7-2 with TRBJ1-5; D is undetermined. The CDR3 runs 13 residues. Germline-derived CDR1 and CDR2 are SGHTA and FQGNSA. With 4 bases removed from V and 1 base from J, the gap between germline ends came to 5 bases. CDR3 in DNA: TGTGCCAGCAGCTCTTGGAGCAATCAGCCCCAGCATTTG. This gives the protein CASSSWSNQPQHL.

This clonotype was seen at least ten times. The V call is TRBV7-8, the J call TRBJ2-2, with D perhaps assigned TRBD1 or TRBD2 (5 bases each). This CDR3 spans 13 amino acids. The germline gives CDR1 SGHVS, CDR2 FQNEAQ. Trimming pared 8 bases from V and 3 bases from J, leaving 10 bases between. The CDR3 DNA reads TGTGCCAGCTTGGGACCCGACACCGGGGAGCTGTTTTTT. Its protein product is CASLGPDTGELFF.

This clonotype was seen more than once but under ten times. The chain has TRBV7-9 and TRBJ1-5; D might be TRBD1 (5 bases). V was shortened by 3 bases and J by 6 bases, with 12 bases between the two germline ends. The CDR3 is 14 amino acids. CDR1 SEHNR and CDR2 FQNEAQ come from the germline V gene (reference sequence). The DNA for the CDR3 is TGTGCCAGCAGCTTGGAGGGGAAGACTCAGCCCCAGCATTTT. Translating it yields CASSLEGKTQPQHF.

Concerning this clonotype itself: The junction departs from germline at one end; a sequencing error may be responsible. The chain recombines TRBV7-3 with TRBJ2-6, with TRBD1 matching 8 bases. Germline CDR1 and CDR2: SGHTA and FQGTGA. The CDR3 extends over 21 amino acids. The CDR3 nucleotides read TGTGCCAGCAGCTTTCAAAAAGCGACAGGGGCGCCCACCTCTGGGACCAACGTCCTGACTTTC. It translates to CASSFQKATGAPTSGTNVLTF.

In the case of this clonotype: It may be a read error: a sequence one base away is much more abundant. The chain joins TRBV20-1 to TRBJ1-4; D remains unclear. CDR3 size: 17 residues. Germline CDR1 and CDR2: DFQATT and SNEGSKA (reference sequence). The chain's CDR3 is CSAHALAGEGTNKKLFF. CDR3 nucleotide sequence: TGCAGTGCCCACGCTCTAGCCGGAGAAGGAACTAATAAAAAACTGTTTTTT.

The chain joins TRBV20-1 to TRBJ2-5, with 7 bases identical to TRBD1. This CDR3 region has 14 residues. From germline, CDR1 is DFQATT and CDR2 SNEGSKA (reference sequence). The V segment lost 5 bases and the J segment 5 bases; nucleotides outside the gene matches: 11. The CDR3 DNA reads as TGCAGTGCTGAACGACAGGGTCGGAAGGAGACCCAGTACTTC. Translated, it gives CSAERQGRKETQYF.

The chain combines TRBV12-3 or TRBV12-4 with TRBJ1-2; 12 bases align to TRBD1. Germline trimming cut 3 bases from V and 7 bases from J; bases unmatched to any gene: 3. The CDR3 contains 14 residues. The CDR3 spells CASSFGDRGLGYTF. CDR3 sequence (DNA): TGTGCCAGCAGTTTCGGGGACAGGGGGCTTGGCTACACCTTC.

The rearrangement joins TRBV7-8 to TRBJ2-7; D is uncertain. The CDR3 is 13 amino acids. Deletions cut 5 bases from V and 2 bases from J, with 10 bases between. The germline V gene has CDR1 SGHVS and CDR2 FQNEAQ. CDR3 amino acids: CASSPAVTYEQYV. CDR3 nucleotides: TGTGCCAGCAGCCCCGCCGTTACCTACGAGCAGTACGTC.

As concerns this clonotype: One base away lies a much larger clone, so this may be a sequencing read error. The gene calls are TRBV7-9 and TRBJ1-2, with 10 bases lining up with TRBD1. The CDR3 runs to 15 residues. CDR1 and CDR2 from the germline V gene are SEHNR and FQNEAQ (reference sequence). The CDR3 sequence is CASSSTTGGGYGCTF. The CDR3 coding sequence is TGTGCCAGCAGTTCCACGACAGGGGGCGGCTATGGCTGCACCTTC.